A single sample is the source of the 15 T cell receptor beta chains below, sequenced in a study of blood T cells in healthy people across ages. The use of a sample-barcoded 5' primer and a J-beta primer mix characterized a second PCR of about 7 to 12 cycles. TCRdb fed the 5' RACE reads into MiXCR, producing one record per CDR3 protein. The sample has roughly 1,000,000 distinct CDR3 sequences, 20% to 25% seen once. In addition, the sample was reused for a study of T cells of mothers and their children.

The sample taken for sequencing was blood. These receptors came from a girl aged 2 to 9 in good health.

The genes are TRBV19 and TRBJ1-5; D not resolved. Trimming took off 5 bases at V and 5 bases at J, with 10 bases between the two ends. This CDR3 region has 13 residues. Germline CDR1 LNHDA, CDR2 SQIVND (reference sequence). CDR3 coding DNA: TGTGCCAGTAGTGACACCTGGGATCAGCCCCAGCATTTT. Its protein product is CASSDTWDQPQHF.

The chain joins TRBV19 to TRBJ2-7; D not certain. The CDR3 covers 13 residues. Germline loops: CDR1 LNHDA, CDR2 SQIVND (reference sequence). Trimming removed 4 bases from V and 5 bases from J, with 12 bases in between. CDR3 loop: CASSKGLENEQYF. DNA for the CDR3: TGTGCCAGTAGTAAGGGCTTAGAGAACGAGCAGTACTTC. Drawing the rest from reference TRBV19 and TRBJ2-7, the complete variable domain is DGGITQSPKYLFRKEGQNVTLSCEQNLNHDAMYWYRQDPGQGLRLIYYSQIVNDFQKGDIAEGYSVSREKKESFPLTVTSAQKNPTAFYLCASSKGLENEQYFGPGTRLTVT.

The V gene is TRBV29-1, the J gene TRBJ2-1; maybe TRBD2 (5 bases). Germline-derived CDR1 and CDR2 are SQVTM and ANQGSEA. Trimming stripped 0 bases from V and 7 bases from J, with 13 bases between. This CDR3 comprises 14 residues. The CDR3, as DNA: TGCAGCGTTGAAGACGGGGTTTTGGGGAATGAGCAGTTCTTC. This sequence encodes CSVEDGVLGNEQFF.

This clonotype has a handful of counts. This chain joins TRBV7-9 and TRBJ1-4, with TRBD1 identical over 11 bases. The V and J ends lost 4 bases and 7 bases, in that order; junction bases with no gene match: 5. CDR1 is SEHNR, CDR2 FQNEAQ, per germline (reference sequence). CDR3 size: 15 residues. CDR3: CASSSPGQGGEKLFF. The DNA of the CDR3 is TGTGCCAGCAGCTCCCCGGGACAGGGGGGTGAAAAACTGTTTTTT.

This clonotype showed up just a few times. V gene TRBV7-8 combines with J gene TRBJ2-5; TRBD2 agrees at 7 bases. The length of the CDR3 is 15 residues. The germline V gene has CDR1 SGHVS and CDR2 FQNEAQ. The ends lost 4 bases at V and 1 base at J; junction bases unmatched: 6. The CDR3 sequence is CASSSFGGSQETQYF. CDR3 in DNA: TGTGCCAGCAGCTCATTCGGGGGGTCCCAAGAGACCCAGTACTTC. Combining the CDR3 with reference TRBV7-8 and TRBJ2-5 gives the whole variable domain GAGVSQSPRYKVAKRGQDVALRCDPISGHVSLFWYQQALGQGPEFLTYFQNEAQLDKSGLPSDRFFAERPEGSVSTLKIQRTQQEDSAVYLCASSSFGGSQETQYFGPGTRLLVL.

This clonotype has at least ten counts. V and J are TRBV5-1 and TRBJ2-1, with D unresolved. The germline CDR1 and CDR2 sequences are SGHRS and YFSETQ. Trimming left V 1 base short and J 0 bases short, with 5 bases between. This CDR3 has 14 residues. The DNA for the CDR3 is TGCGCCAGCAGCTTGATTAGCTCCTACAATGAGCAGTTCTTC. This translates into CASSLISSYNEQFF.

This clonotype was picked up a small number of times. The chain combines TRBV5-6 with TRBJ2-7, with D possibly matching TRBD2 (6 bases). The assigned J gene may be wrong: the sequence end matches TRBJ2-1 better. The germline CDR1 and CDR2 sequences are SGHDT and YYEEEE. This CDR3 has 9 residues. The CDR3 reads CGGGDGQFF. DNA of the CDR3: TGTGGGGGCGGGGACGGGCAGTTCTTC.

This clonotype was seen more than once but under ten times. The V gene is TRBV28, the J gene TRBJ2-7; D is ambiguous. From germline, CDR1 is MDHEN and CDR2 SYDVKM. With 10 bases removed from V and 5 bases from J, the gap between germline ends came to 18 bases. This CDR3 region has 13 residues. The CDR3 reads CATLQTQGDEQYF. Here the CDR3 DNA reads TGTGCCACCCTACAGACTCAAGGTGACGAGCAGTACTTC.

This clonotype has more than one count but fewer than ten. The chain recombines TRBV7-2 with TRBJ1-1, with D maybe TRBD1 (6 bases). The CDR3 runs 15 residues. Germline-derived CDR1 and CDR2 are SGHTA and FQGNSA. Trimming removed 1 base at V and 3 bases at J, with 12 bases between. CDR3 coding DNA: TGTGCCAGCAGCTTAGTGGGGGGCCTGTACACTGAAGCTTTCTTT. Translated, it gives CASSLVGGLYTEAFF.

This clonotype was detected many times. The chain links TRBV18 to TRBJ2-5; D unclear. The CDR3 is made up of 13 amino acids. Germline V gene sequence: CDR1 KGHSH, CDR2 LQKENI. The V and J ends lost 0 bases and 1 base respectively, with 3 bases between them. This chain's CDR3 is CASSPPVQETQYF. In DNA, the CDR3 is TGTGCCAGCTCACCACCGGTCCAAGAGACCCAGTACTTC.

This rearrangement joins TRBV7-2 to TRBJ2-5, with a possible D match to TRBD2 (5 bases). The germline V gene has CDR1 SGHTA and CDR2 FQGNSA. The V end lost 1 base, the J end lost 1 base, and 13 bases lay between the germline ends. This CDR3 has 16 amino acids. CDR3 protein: CASSLGLGGGQETQYF. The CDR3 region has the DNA TGTGCCAGCAGCTTAGGGCTCGGCGGAGGCCAAGAGACCCAGTACTTC. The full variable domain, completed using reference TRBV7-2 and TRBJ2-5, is GAGVSQSPSNKVTEKGKDVELRCDPISGHTALYWYRQSLGQGLEFLIYFQGNSAPDKSGLPSDRFSAERTGGSVSTLTIQRTQQEDSAVYLCASSLGLGGGQETQYFGPGTRLLVL.

CDR3 protein: CSVSRGTGVRNGYTF. The CDR3 region has the DNA TGCAGCGTTTCAAGAGGGACAGGGGTTAGGAATGGCTACACCTTC. The V and J genes are TRBV29-1 and TRBJ1-2; 10 nucleotides line up with TRBD1. The CDR3 length is 15 residues. With 5 bases clipped from V and 6 bases from J, the junction kept 12 bases outside the gene matches. Looked up from germline, CDR1 is SQVTM and CDR2 is ANQGSEA.

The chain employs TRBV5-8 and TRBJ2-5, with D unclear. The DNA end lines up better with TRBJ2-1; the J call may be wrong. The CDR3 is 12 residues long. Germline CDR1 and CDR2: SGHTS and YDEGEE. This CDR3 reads CASSFVNNEQFF. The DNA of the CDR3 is TGTGCCAGCAGCTTTGTTAACAATGAGCAGTTCTTC.

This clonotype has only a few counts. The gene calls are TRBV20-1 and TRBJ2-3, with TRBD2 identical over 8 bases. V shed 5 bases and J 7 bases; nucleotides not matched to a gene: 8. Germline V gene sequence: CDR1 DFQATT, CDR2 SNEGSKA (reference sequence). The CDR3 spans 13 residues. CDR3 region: CSAYGRALYTQYF. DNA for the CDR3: TGCAGTGCTTACGGGAGGGCCCTCTATACGCAGTATTTT.

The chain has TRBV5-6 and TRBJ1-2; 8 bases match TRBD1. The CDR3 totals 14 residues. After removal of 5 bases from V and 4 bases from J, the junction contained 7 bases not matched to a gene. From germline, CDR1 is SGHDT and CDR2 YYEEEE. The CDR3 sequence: CASRRRQGTYGYTF. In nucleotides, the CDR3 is TGTGCCAGCAGGAGGAGACAGGGGACCTATGGCTACACCTTC.